A selection of T cell receptor beta chains follows, all from one sample in a study of T cells in Graves' hyperthyroidism and ophthalmopathy. Each CDR3 protein is one row after TCRdb ran MiXCR on the multiplex PCR reads. The table has around 390,000 distinct CDR3 sequences, more than 14% seen once; the top ten hold around a fifth. The source material was blood. The receptors derive from a young woman with Graves' ophthalmopathy. Both conserved end residues are part of each CDR3. D genes are given only for firm matches. Rows give clone size only sometimes, using once, few, many, or a class for an expanded clone.

D,V,size,J,DNA,CDR3
TRBD2,TRBV7-3,many,TRBJ2-1,TGTGCCAGCAGCTTAATGTCGCAGGGAGGGACTGCGCTTCACAATGAGCAGTTCTTC,CASSLMSQGGTALHNEQFF
TRBD1,TRBV19,.,TRBJ1-5,TGTGCCAGTAGTACAGGGGGCGATTTTCAGCCCCAGCATTTT,CASSTGGDFQPQHF
.,TRBV7-9,few,TRBJ2-7,TGTGCCAGCAGCTTAGAACTGGGGTGGAATACTCACCCCTACGAGCAGTACTTC,CASSLELGWNTHPYEQYF
.,TRBV2,many,TRBJ2-5,TGTGCCAGCGTCGGGAGCGGGACCCAGTACTTC,CASVGSGTQYF
.,TRBV3-1,many,TRBJ1-2,TGTGCCAGCAGCCAAGCCCAGGGTGTGGAAGGCTACACCTTC,CASSQAQGVEGYTF
TRBD1,TRBV11-2,many,TRBJ2-1,TGTGCCAGCAGCCAGGACAGGGATGAGCAGTTCTTC,CASSQDRDEQFF
.,TRBV7-2,many,TRBJ2-1,TGTGCCAGCACCGAAAGGAGGTACAATGAGCAGTTCTTC,CASTERRYNEQFF
.,TRBV5-5,.,TRBJ2-3,TGTGCCAGCAGCTTGCTAGGACACTACAGCACAGATACGCAGTATTTT,CASSLLGHYSTDTQYF
TRBD1,TRBV7-2,many,TRBJ1-1,TGTGCCAGCACCAAAGGTTACAGGGGGGACGCTGAAGCTTTCTTT,CASTKGYRGDAEAFF
TRBD1,TRBV10-2,once,TRBJ1-1,TGCGCCAGCGTCGGGACAGGGTGGAGAATTCAGGCTTTCTTT,CASVGTGWRIQAFF
.,TRBV6-6,many,TRBJ1-5,TGTGCCAGCAGTTACTCTCTGGGGGCGCCACTACGTCAGCCCCAGCATTTT,CASSYSLGAPLRQPQHF
.,TRBV20-1,few,TRBJ1-2,TGCAGTGCTAGAGACCCGAGAGGAGAACTCAAGAAGAAATATGGCTACACCTTC,CSARDPRGELKKKYGYTF
.,TRBV3-1,many,TRBJ1-2,TGTGCCAGCACCGAACGTGAGGGATCGGATGGCTACACCTTC,CASTEREGSDGYTF
.,TRBV12-3/TRBV12-4,many,TRBJ1-1,TGTGCCAGCAGTTTCGAGGCCACTGAAGCTTTCTTT,CASSFEATEAFF
.,TRBV12-3/TRBV12-4,many,TRBJ1-2,TGTGCCAGCAATAACAGGGACGGCTACACCTTC,CASNNRDGYTF
TRBD1,TRBV28,many,TRBJ1-5,TGTGCCAGCAGTTGGACAGGGGCGGGAAATCAGCCCCAGCATTTT,CASSWTGAGNQPQHF
.,TRBV2,many,TRBJ2-1,TGTGCCAGCAGCCCCCGTAGGACGGATGAGCAGTTCTTC,CASSPRRTDEQFF
TRBD1,TRBV3-1,.,TRBJ2-7,TGTGCCAGCAGCCAAGAGGGGGGGACAGGGAGCCACGAGCAGTACTTC,CASSQEGGTGSHEQYF
TRBD1,TRBV2,many,TRBJ2-1,TGTGCCAGCAGATCTCAGGGGACAGGGTCCTACAATGAGCAGTTCTTC,CASRSQGTGSYNEQFF
.,TRBV30,many,TRBJ1-1,TGTGCCTGGACTGACAGCTACACTGAAGCTTTCTTT,CAWTDSYTEAFF
.,TRBV12-3/TRBV12-4,few,TRBJ2-1,TGTGCCAGCAGTTTATGGGACTCCAATGAGCAGTTCTTC,CASSLWDSNEQFF
TRBD2,TRBV7-2,many,TRBJ2-3,TGTGCCAGCAGGTTACTAGCGGGTCCAGGGAGCACAGATACGCAGTATTTT,CASRLLAGPGSTDTQYF
.,TRBV6-1,few,TRBJ2-7,TGTGCCAGCAGTCCTGGACTCTTCTCCTACGAGCAGTACTTC,CASSPGLFSYEQYF
.,TRBV5-5,many,TRBJ1-4,TGTGCCAGCAGCTTGGGGGACACAACGGCTGAAAAACTGTTTTTT,CASSLGDTTAEKLFF
.,TRBV9,many,TRBJ1-2,TGTGCCAGCAGCGCCGGGGAAAATTATAACTATGGCTACACCTTC,CASSAGENYNYGYTF
TRBD1,TRBV4-1,many,TRBJ2-5,TGCGCCAGCAGCCAAGGGGACAGGCCAGAGACCCAGTACTTC,CASSQGDRPETQYF